These T cell receptor beta chains were read from a single sample in a study of PD-1 blockade in classical Hodgkin lymphoma. Here immunoSEQ multiplex PCR was the method, and the copy in TCRdb shows in-frame clones only, minus some. The sample consists of about 66,000 clones, about 70% of them appearing once. Sequences were derived from peripheral blood mononuclear cells (PBMCs), sampled before the second cycle of nivolumab. These receptor sequences come from a human donor with classical Hodgkin lymphoma. Both conserved end residues are part of each CDR3. The D gene is left open where the match is weak. Rows may omit the clone size; those that give it use once, few, many or a size class.

j_gene: TRBJ1-2; v_gene: TRBV19; abundance: NA; d_gene: NA; CDR3aa: CASSNIPRNYGYTF; CDR3nt: TGTGCCAGTAGTAATATCCCCCGGAACTATGGCTACACCTTC
j_gene: TRBJ1-2; v_gene: TRBV12-5; abundance: NA; d_gene: NA; CDR3aa: CASGLATGYGYTF; CDR3nt: TGTGCTAGTGGTTTGGCTACAGGATATGGCTACACCTTC
j_gene: TRBJ1-1; v_gene: TRBV5-1; abundance: NA; d_gene: TRBD1; CDR3aa: CASSLNPGTGLGTEAFF; CDR3nt: TGCGCCAGCAGCTTAAATCCCGGGACAGGGCTCGGGACTGAAGCTTTCTTT
j_gene: TRBJ2-2; v_gene: TRBV15; abundance: NA; d_gene: NA; CDR3aa: CATSRGSGYTGELFF; CDR3nt: TGTGCCACCAGCCGGGGATCGGGGTACACCGGGGAGCTGTTTTTT
j_gene: TRBJ2-4; v_gene: TRBV9; abundance: NA; d_gene: TRBD2; CDR3aa: CASSSSGLGVNIQYF; CDR3nt: TGTGCCAGCAGCTCTTCGGGACTAGGTGTAAACATTCAGTACTTC
j_gene: TRBJ1-1; v_gene: TRBV18; abundance: NA; d_gene: NA; CDR3aa: CASSPPQGNTEAFF; CDR3nt: TGTGCCAGCTCTCCACCGCAGGGTAACACTGAAGCTTTCTTT
j_gene: TRBJ1-4; v_gene: TRBV5-1; abundance: NA; d_gene: NA; CDR3aa: CASSLWVTGATNEKLFF; CDR3nt: TGCGCCAGCAGCTTGTGGGTAACGGGGGCGACTAATGAAAAACTGTTTTTT
j_gene: TRBJ1-2; v_gene: TRBV20-1; abundance: NA; d_gene: NA; CDR3aa: CSGWGIYGYTF; CDR3nt: TGCAGTGGATGGGGAATCTATGGCTACACCTTC
j_gene: TRBJ1-5; v_gene: TRBV28; abundance: once; d_gene: NA; CDR3aa: CASSLRARGSNQPQHF; CDR3nt: TGTGCCAGCAGTTTACGGGCTAGAGGGAGCAATCAGCCCCAGCATTTT
j_gene: TRBJ2-5; v_gene: TRBV5-6; abundance: NA; d_gene: TRBD1; CDR3aa: CASSFGQGRETQYF; CDR3nt: TGTGCCAGCAGCTTCGGACAGGGCCGGGAGACCCAGTACTTC
j_gene: TRBJ2-4; v_gene: TRBV6-1; abundance: NA; d_gene: NA; CDR3aa: CASGGFRGIIQYF; CDR3nt: TGTGCCAGCGGAGGGTTCAGGGGAATCATCCAGTACTTC
j_gene: TRBJ2-7; v_gene: TRBV7-8; abundance: few; d_gene: NA; CDR3aa: CASSLGLKTYEQYF; CDR3nt: TGTGCCAGCAGCTTAGGACTAAAAACCTACGAGCAGTACTTC
j_gene: TRBJ1-4; v_gene: TRBV6-5; abundance: NA; d_gene: TRBD1; CDR3aa: CASRAPGTGEKLFF; CDR3nt: TGTGCCAGCAGAGCCCCCGGGACAGGTGAAAAACTGTTTTTT
j_gene: TRBJ2-1; v_gene: TRBV28; abundance: once; d_gene: NA; CDR3aa: CASSLSGVAYNEQFF; CDR3nt: TGTGCCAGCAGTTTATCCGGGGTTGCCTACAATGAGCAGTTCTTC
j_gene: TRBJ1-2; v_gene: TRBV11-1; abundance: NA; d_gene: TRBD1; CDR3aa: CASSLGDSYGYTF; CDR3nt: TGTGCCAGCAGCTTAGGGGACAGCTATGGCTACACCTTC
j_gene: TRBJ2-7; v_gene: TRBV5-7; abundance: many; d_gene: NA; CDR3aa: CASSLRAEQYF; CDR3nt: TGTGCCAGCAGCTTGAGGGCCGAGCAGTACTTC
j_gene: TRBJ1-6; v_gene: TRBV6-1; abundance: NA; d_gene: NA; CDR3aa: CASSEMATGSSPLHF; CDR3nt: TGTGCCAGCAGTGAAATGGCTACAGGGTCTTCACCCCTCCACTTT
j_gene: TRBJ1-1; v_gene: TRBV4-1; abundance: NA; d_gene: NA; CDR3aa: CASSGRLGSNTEAFF; CDR3nt: TGCGCCAGCAGCGGCCGTTTGGGCTCGAACACTGAAGCTTTCTTT
j_gene: TRBJ2-7; v_gene: TRBV5-4; abundance: few; d_gene: TRBD2; CDR3aa: CASTLGLAGGLGEQYF; CDR3nt: TGTGCCAGCACCCTCGGACTAGCGGGAGGGTTGGGCGAGCAGTACTTC
j_gene: TRBJ2-5; v_gene: TRBV2; abundance: once; d_gene: TRBD1; CDR3aa: CASSGQGARETQYF; CDR3nt: TGTGCCAGCTCCGGACAGGGGGCAAGGGAGACCCAGTACTTC
j_gene: TRBJ2-1; v_gene: TRBV4-1; abundance: NA; d_gene: NA; CDR3aa: CASSQMGSYNEQFF; CDR3nt: TGCGCCAGCAGCCAAATGGGGTCCTACAATGAGCAGTTCTTC
j_gene: TRBJ2-2; v_gene: TRBV11-3; abundance: NA; d_gene: TRBD1; CDR3aa: CASSPRVGGQGFPYTGELFF; CDR3nt: TGTGCCAGCAGCCCCCGGGTAGGGGGACAGGGTTTTCCCTACACCGGGGAGCTGTTTTTT